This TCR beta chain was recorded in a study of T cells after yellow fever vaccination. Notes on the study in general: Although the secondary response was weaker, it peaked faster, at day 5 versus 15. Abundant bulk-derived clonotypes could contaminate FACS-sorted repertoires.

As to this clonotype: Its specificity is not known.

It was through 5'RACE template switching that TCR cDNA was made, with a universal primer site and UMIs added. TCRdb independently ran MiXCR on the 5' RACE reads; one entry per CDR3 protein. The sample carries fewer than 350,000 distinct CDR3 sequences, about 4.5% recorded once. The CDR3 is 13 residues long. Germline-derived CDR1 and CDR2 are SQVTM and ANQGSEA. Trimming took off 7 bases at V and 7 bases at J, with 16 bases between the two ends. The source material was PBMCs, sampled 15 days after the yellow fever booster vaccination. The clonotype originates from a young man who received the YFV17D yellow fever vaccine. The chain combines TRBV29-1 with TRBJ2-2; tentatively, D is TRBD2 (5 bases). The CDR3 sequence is CSGSLTGSGELFF. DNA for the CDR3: TGCAGCGGGTCCTTAACGGGGAGCGGGGAGCTGTTTTTT.